These 19 T cell receptor beta chains were all obtained from the same sample, sequenced in a study of T cells in Graves' hyperthyroidism and ophthalmopathy. Researchers amplified the TCR beta CDR3 regions from RNA transcripts. Initially, a first-round RT-PCR of the TCR CDR3 employed the HTBI primer set. TCRdb passed the multiplex PCR reads through MiXCR, listing each CDR3 protein once. Here the sample spans roughly 740,000 distinct CDR3 sequences, about 15% being singletons. The sequencing sample was made of blood. These TCRs come from a man aged 18 to 35 with Graves' hyperthyroidism.

The chain has TRBV27 and TRBJ1-2; D not resolved. This CDR3 spans 13 amino acids. Germline loops: CDR1 MNHEY, CDR2 SMNVEV (reference sequence). The V and J ends lost 5 bases and 4 bases respectively, with 11 bases between them. This CDR3 is CASSPRSGYGYTF. CDR3 nucleotides: TGTGCCAGCAGTCCCCGAAGTGGCTATGGCTACACCTTC.

The chain joins TRBV10-1 to TRBJ2-7; tentatively, D is TRBD1 (6 bases). The CDR3 loop spans 13 amino acids. The V and J ends lost 0 bases and 5 bases respectively, with 8 bases between them. The germline V gene has CDR1 WNHNN and CDR2 SYGVQD (reference sequence). CDR3 DNA sequence: TGCGCCAGCAGTGAGTCCAGGGGCCACGAGCAGTACTTC. Translation: CASSESRGHEQYF.

The sample holds many counts of this clonotype. The V call is TRBV18, the J call TRBJ2-4, with 8 positions matching TRBD1. The CDR3 spans 15 residues. Germline V gene data show CDR1 as KGHSH and CDR2 as LQKENI. V was pared by 5 bases and J by 1 base, with 4 bases of the junction left unmatched. CDR3 sequence: CASSKTGEAKNIQYF. CDR3 nucleotides: TGTGCCAGCTCAAAGACAGGGGAGGCCAAAAACATTCAGTACTTC.

This clonotype was counted once. This chain joins TRBV6-1 and TRBJ1-1; tentative D call: TRBD1 (5 bases). The V gene's germline CDR1 is MNHNS and CDR2 SASEGT. This CDR3 spans 15 amino acids. The V gene lost 6 bases and the J gene lost 0 bases, with 14 bases spanning the gap. The DNA of the CDR3 is TGTGCCAGCAGCCCGGGCAGGGAGATGAACACTGAAGCTTTCTTT. It specifies CASSPGREMNTEAFF.

This clonotype appeared a few times. J is TRBJ2-7 and V is TRBV6-1, with 13 bases aligning to TRBD2. Germline lookup yields CDR1 MNHNS and CDR2 SASEGT. Trimming at V came to 5 bases and at J to 0 bases, leaving 19 bases not matched to a gene. This CDR3 has 21 residues. The CDR3 sequence is CASSRRHKTSGRQNSSYEQYF. The CDR3 DNA is TGTGCCAGCAGTCGACGACACAAGACTAGCGGGAGGCAAAATAGCTCCTACGAGCAGTACTTC.

This clonotype came up a few times. V usage is TRBV30 and J usage is TRBJ2-1, with 16 bases aligning to TRBD2. The V and J ends lost 1 base and 8 bases, in that order; junction bases with no gene match: 14. The CDR3 consists of 19 residues. Germline values: CDR1 GTSNPN, CDR2 SVGIG (reference sequence). For the CDR3, the DNA is TGTGCCTGGAGTGGTCCTGGGACTAGCGGGAGGGCCGGTCAAGATGAGCAGTTCTTC. Encoded protein: CAWSGPGTSGRAGQDEQFF.

This clonotype came up many times. This CDR3 reads CASREQGIHREAFF. Here the CDR3 DNA reads TGTGCCAGCAGGGAACAGGGGATTCACCGTGAAGCTTTCTTT. This chain joins TRBV28 and TRBJ1-1, with 7 bases aligning to TRBD1. CDR3 size: 14 residues. Germline CDR1 reads MDHEN; CDR2 reads SYDVKM. The V and J ends lost 6 bases and 7 bases, in that order; junction bases with no gene match: 11.

The V and J genes are TRBV30 and TRBJ2-1; no definite D call. Trimming left V 5 bases short and J 8 bases short, with 13 bases between. CDR1 and CDR2 (germline): GTSNPN, SVGIG (reference sequence). The CDR3 spans 12 residues. The CDR3 coding sequence is TGTGCCTGGGCCGACAATATGGATGAGCAGTTCTTC. It encodes CAWADNMDEQFF.

In its sample, this clonotype was seen many times. In DNA, the CDR3 is TGTGCCAGCATACGGGAGGGCCCGGGAGACATTCAGTACTTC. Its translation: CASIREGPGDIQYF. The chain employs TRBV2 and TRBJ2-4; 8 nucleotides match TRBD2. Germline values: CDR1 SNHLY, CDR2 FYNNEI. V lost 7 bases to trimming and J lost 8 bases; unmatched junction nucleotides: 10. CDR3 length: 14 residues.

This clonotype is a singleton in its sample. This chain joins TRBV20-1 and TRBJ2-7, with TRBD2 matching 8 bases. This CDR3 is built from 14 residues. Germline V lookup: CDR1 DFQATT, CDR2 SNEGSKA (reference sequence). Trimming removed 3 bases from V and 7 bases from J; junction bases left unmatched: 11. DNA of the CDR3: TGCAGTGCTAGGAAGCTAGCGGGTAGGGAAGAGCAGTACTTC. It yields the protein CSARKLAGREEQYF.

At least ten counts were recorded for this clonotype. The V gene is TRBV5-1, the J gene TRBJ2-1; D is possibly TRBD1 (5 bases). The germline gives CDR1 SGHRS, CDR2 YFSETQ. The V end lost 1 base, the J end lost 3 bases, and 8 bases lay between the germline ends. The CDR3 contains 14 residues. The CDR3 loop reads CASSLYRSYNEQFF. CDR3 bases: TGCGCCAGCAGCTTGTACAGGAGCTACAATGAGCAGTTCTTC.

This clonotype was seen at least ten times. The chain recombines TRBV12-3 or TRBV12-4 with TRBJ2-7; 9 bases fit TRBD2. The CDR3 contains 14 residues. V lost 2 bases and J lost 5; bases outside the gene matches: 4. CDR3 bases: TGTGCCAGCAGTTTAAGGACTAGCGTTGACGAGCAGTACTTC. It codes for CASSLRTSVDEQYF.

The rearrangement links TRBV27 to TRBJ2-1; D remains unclear. Germline lookup yields CDR1 MNHEY and CDR2 SMNVEV (reference sequence). Trimming left V 3 bases short and J 5 bases short, with 11 bases between. The length of the CDR3 is 14 residues. The DNA of the CDR3 is TGTGCCAGCAGTTTTGCTATAAGGGACAATGAGCAGTTCTTC. Translated: CASSFAIRDNEQFF.

The chain uses TRBV18 and TRBJ2-7, with D unresolved. The CDR3 loop spans 14 amino acids. Germline-derived CDR1 and CDR2 are KGHSH and LQKENI. V lost 1 base to trimming and J lost 2 bases, with 9 bases between them. In nucleotides, the CDR3 is TGTGCCAGCTCACCACGGCAGGCCGCCTACGAGCAGTACTTC. Translation: CASSPRQAAYEQYF.

Concerning this clonotype itself: This may stem from a read error, because a much larger clone lies one nucleotide away. The chain joins TRBV2 to TRBJ2-7, with TRBD1 identical over 8 bases. TRBJ2-1 matches the DNA end more closely, so the J call is doubtful. CDR1 is SNHLY, CDR2 FYNNEI, per germline. The CDR3 totals 12 residues. The CDR3 DNA reads TGTGCCAGCAGGGGACAGGTCTACGAGCAGTTCTTC. Its protein is CASRGQVYEQFF.

The rearrangement uses TRBV10-1 and TRBJ2-1; D is possibly TRBD2 (5 bases). Trimming left V 0 bases short and J 10 bases short, with 10 bases between. CDR3 length: 13 residues. CDR1 and CDR2 from the germline V gene are WNHNN and SYGVQD (reference sequence). The CDR3 coding sequence is TGCGCCAGCAGTGAGTCGCCTAGCCGGGAGCAGTTCTTC. As protein: CASSESPSREQFF.

This clonotype was found a few times. The gene calls are TRBV20-1 and TRBJ2-7, with TRBD2 identical over 8 bases. With V trimmed by 6 bases and J by 5 bases, 12 bases remained unmatched. CDR3 length: 14 amino acids. CDR1 is DFQATT and CDR2 is SNEGSKA in the germline V gene (reference sequence). CDR3 sequence reads: CSAPLAGRANEQYF. Here the CDR3 DNA reads TGCAGTGCCCCGTTGGCCGGGAGGGCCAACGAGCAGTACTTC.

This clonotype turned up a few times. This chain connects TRBV9 to TRBJ2-3; D may be TRBD2 (6 bases). V lost 3 bases, J lost 2 bases, and 19 bases lay in between. In germline, CDR1 is SGDLS, CDR2 YYNGEE. The CDR3 length is 17 residues. CDR3 sequence: CASSDPFVGGTTDTQYF. The CDR3 coding sequence is TGTGCCAGCAGCGACCCCTTTGTCGGCGGGACCACAGATACGCAGTATTTT.

The genes are TRBV6-1 and TRBJ2-7, with a possible D match to TRBD2 (6 bases). Deletions cut 0 bases from V and 2 bases from J, with 11 bases between. The germline gives CDR1 MNHNS, CDR2 SASEGT. This CDR3 is built from 15 residues. Here the CDR3 reads CASSEALAFTYEQYF. Here the CDR3 DNA reads TGTGCCAGCAGTGAAGCCCTAGCGTTCACCTACGAGCAGTACTTC.